What follows are 3 T cell receptor beta chains derived from one specimen sequenced in a study of blood T cell repertoires in COVID-19. The repertoire was sequenced with immunoSEQ multiplex PCR; TCRdb's copy has only in-frame clones and lacks some. The data hold under 250,000 clones, with approximately 83% observed a single time. The material sequenced was peripheral blood. The source is a woman in her thirties who had recovered from COVID-19.

This clone was seen more than once but under ten times. The rearrangement links TRBV19 to TRBJ2-3; the D is unclear. The V gene lost 3 bases and the J gene lost 5 bases, with 9 bases spanning the gap. Germline values: CDR1 LNHDA, CDR2 SQIVND (reference sequence). The CDR3 covers 13 residues. In DNA, the CDR3 is TGTGCCAGTAGTATCCGCGGAATAGATACGCAGTATTTT. It codes for CASSIRGIDTQYF.

The chain joins TRBV28 to TRBJ1-5, with D unresolved. The CDR3 has 15 amino acids. V was cut by 2 bases and J by 6 bases, with 14 bases left in between. Looked up from germline, CDR1 is MDHEN and CDR2 is SYDVKM. The CDR3: CASSLRGMVFQPQHF. The CDR3, as DNA: TGTGCCAGCAGTTTACGGGGTATGGTATTTCAGCCCCAGCATTTT. Together with reference TRBV28 and TRBJ1-5, the CDR3 gives the full variable domain: DVKVTQSSRYLVKRTGEKVFLECVQDMDHENMFWYRQDPGLGLRLIYFSYDVKMKEKGDIPEGYSVSREKKERFSLILESASTNQTSMYLCASSLRGMVFQPQHFGDGTRLSIL.

This rearrangement joins TRBV25-1 to TRBJ1-1; the match to TRBD1 covers 9 bases. The CDR3 spans 15 residues. Germline V gene sequence: CDR1 MGHDK, CDR2 SYGVNS. V shed 3 bases, J shed 1 base, and the junction held 3 bases outside the gene matches. The CDR3 DNA reads as TGTGCCAGCAGTGAGTGGGGACAGGGGAACACTGAAGCTTTCTTT. Translation: CASSEWGQGNTEAFF.